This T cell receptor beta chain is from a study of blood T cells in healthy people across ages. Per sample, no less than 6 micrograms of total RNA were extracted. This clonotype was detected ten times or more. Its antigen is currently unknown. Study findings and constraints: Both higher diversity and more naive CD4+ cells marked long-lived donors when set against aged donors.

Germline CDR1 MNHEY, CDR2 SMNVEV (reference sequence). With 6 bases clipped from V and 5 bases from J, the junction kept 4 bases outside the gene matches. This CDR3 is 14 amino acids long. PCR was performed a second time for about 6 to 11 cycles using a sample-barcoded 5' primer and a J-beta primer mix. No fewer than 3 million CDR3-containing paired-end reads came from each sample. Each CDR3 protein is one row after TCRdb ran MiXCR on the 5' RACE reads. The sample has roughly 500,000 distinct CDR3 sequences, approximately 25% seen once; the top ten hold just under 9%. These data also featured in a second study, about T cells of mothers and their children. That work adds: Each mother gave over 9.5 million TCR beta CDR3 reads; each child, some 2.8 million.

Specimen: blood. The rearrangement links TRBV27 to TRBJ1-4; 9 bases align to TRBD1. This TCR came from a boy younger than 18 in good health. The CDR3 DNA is TGTGCCAGCAGAGGGACAGGGAGGAATGAAAAACTGTTTTTT. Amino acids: CASRGTGRNEKLFF.